This T cell receptor beta chain is drawn from a study of blood T cell repertoires in COVID-19. This CDR3 has 13 amino acids. CDR1 and CDR2 (germline): SEHNR, FQNEAQ (reference sequence). With 4 bases removed from V and 6 bases from J, the gap between germline ends came to 12 bases. Assay used: immunoSEQ multiplex PCR; TCRdb lists only in-frame clones, some missing. The sample contains around 380,000 clones, 81% of which appear only once. This sequence was found in a human donor with acute or convalescent COVID-19. The donor label of this sample is uncertain. Input material: peripheral blood. The chain carries TRBV7-9 and TRBJ1-2, with a possible D match to TRBD1 (6 bases). CDR3 sequence reads: CASSSGGSDGYTF. The DNA for the CDR3 is TGTGCCAGCAGCTCTGGGGGCTCAGATGGCTACACCTTC.